The present TCR beta chain was sequenced within a study of T cells in tuberculosis (dated by TCRdb to 2017 to 2018). A note on the overall study: In the study, CD1B tetramers and high-throughput TCR immunosequencing were combined to characterize T cells specific for the mycobacterial lipid antigen glucose monomycolate (GMM). In a South African clinical cohort, IGRA-negative adolescents, IGRA-positive adolescents with latent tuberculosis and adults with active tuberculosis were compared, with 9 to 10 people in each group.

Turning to this clone: No cognate antigen has been identified for it. Base qualities are not provided; no much larger clone lies one nucleotide away.

At study entry, a tuberculin skin test and the QuantiFERON-TB GOLD In-Tube IGRA were used to screen adolescents for latent tuberculosis infection. Unsorted cryopreserved PBMC were immunosequenced, covering on average about 100,000 T cells per clinical donor. Eleven high schools in the Worcester region of the Western Cape, South Africa, served as enrollment sites for adolescents aged 12 to 18 years. About 10 M. tuberculosis-infected and roughly ten uninfected adolescents were selected with matching for age and sex. PBMC from adolescents were isolated by density centrifugation from freshly drawn heparinized blood and then cryopreserved. Study-wide findings and limitations: Clinical samples were chosen by availability of cryopreserved specimens, and active tuberculosis cases were adults while controls were adolescents. Active tuberculosis TCR-alpha repertoires showed smaller mean NN-distances to GMM-specific TCRs than IGRA-negative controls, suggesting clonal expansion of these TCRs. The smaller NN-distances in active tuberculosis patients were driven in part by shorter CDR3-alpha lengths, while the difference seen for TCR-beta was not statistically significant. With the diverse GMM-specific repertoire as input, a classifier achieved just over 85% accuracy (AUROC roughly 0.88), whereas GEM motif frequencies as input gave approximately 70% accuracy.

TCR libraries were generated with the immunoSEQ multiplex PCR assay, using TCR-beta and/or TCR-alpha/delta assays for each sample. Amplified TCR libraries were sequenced on the Illumina high-throughput platform. Per the original workflow: Clustering and dimensionality reduction relied on pairwise TCRdist distances among GMM-specific receptors from T cells that were either sorted ex vivo or expanded in vitro. Each clinical repertoire was scored by mean NN-distance, the average TCRdist to the nearest 10% of tetramer-positive reference sequences. GEM TCR motif frequency was calculated as the fraction of unique TCRs that matched known GEM sequences by V/J usage and CDR3 length. Active tuberculosis was classified by linear discriminant analysis with leave-one-out cross-validation, implemented in scikit-learn. Here the immuneACCESS table is served through TCRdb, limited to in-frame sequences with V and J called. Missing clones are a known gap in these copies; in checked studies unresolved V genes cover under half, and the rest lacks a known reason. V and J calls plus clone size are reproduced from that table; the DNA served to infer D and trimming. The sample table contains approximately 35,000 clones; only one count was recorded for 95% of them. 2.4% of the sample comes from the top ten.

Trimming accounts for 3 bases at V and 9 bases at J, while the number of junction bases matched to no gene is 5. Looking up the germline V gene yields CDR1 SNHLY and CDR2 FYNNEI. There are 15 amino acids in the CDR3, from cysteine to phenylalanine inclusive. The CDR3 DNA has 45 bases and is translated from base 1. Sequencing input: PBMCs. The V and J genes are TRBV2 and TRBJ2-1; TRBD2 fits 13 bases in the junction. The clonotype originates from a donor between 5 and 29 years old with latent tuberculosis or without tuberculosis infection. CDR3 reads: CASSDPGLAGSEQFF. The bases read TGTGCCAGCAGTGACCCGGGACTAGCGGGAAGTGAGCAGTTCTTC.